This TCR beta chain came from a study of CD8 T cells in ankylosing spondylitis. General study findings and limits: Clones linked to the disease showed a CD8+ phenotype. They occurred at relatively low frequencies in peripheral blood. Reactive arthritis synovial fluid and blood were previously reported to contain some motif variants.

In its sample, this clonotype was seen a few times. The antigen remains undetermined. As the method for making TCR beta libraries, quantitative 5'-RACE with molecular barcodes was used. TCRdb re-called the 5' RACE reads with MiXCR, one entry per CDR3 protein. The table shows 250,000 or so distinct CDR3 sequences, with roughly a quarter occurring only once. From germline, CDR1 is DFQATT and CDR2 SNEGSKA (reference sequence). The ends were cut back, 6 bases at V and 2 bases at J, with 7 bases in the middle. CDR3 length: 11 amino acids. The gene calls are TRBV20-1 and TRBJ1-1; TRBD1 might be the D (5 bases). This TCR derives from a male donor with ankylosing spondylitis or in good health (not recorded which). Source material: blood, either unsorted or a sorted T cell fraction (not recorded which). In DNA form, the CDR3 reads TGCAGTGCGACAGACAACACTGAAGCTTTCTTT. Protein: CSATDNTEAFF.